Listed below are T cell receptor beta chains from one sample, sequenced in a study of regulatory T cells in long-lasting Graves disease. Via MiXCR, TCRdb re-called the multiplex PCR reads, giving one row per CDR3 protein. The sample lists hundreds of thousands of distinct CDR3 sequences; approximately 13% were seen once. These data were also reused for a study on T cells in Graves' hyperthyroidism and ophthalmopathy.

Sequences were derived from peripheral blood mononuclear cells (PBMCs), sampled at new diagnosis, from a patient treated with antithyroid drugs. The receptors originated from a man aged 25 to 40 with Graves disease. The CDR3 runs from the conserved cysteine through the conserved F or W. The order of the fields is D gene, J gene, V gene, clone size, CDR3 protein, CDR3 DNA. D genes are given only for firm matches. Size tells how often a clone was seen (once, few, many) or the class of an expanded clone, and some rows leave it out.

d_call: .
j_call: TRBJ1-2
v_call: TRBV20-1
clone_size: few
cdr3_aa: CSARYGASNYGYTF
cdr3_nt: TGCAGTGCTAGGTACGGTGCGTCAAACTATGGCTACACCTTC

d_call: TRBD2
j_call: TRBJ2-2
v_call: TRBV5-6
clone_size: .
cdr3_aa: CASSWTSGRLAGELFF
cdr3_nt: TGTGCCAGCAGCTGGACTAGCGGGAGGCTAGCCGGGGAGCTGTTTTTT

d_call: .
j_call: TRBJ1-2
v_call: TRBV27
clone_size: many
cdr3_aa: CASSFELQEAFRGYTF
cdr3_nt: TGTGCCAGCAGTTTTGAGCTACAGGAGGCCTTCAGAGGCTACACCTTC

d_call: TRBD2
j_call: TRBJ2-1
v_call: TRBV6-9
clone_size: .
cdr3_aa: CASSYPRSGNLEQSF
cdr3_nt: TGTGCCAGCAGTTACCCCCGAAGCGGGAATCTTGAGCAGTCCTTC

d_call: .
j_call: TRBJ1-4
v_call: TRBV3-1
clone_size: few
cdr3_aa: CASSQETLGFGGKLFF
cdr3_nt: TGTGCCAGCAGCCAAGAGACTTTGGGATTTGGAGGAAAACTGTTTTTT

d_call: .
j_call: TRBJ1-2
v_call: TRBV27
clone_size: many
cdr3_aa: CASSMEGFYGYTF
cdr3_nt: TGTGCCAGCAGTATGGAGGGGTTCTATGGCTACACCTTC

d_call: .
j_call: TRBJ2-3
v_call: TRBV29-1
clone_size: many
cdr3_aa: CSVEESPSGTQYF
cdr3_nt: TGCAGCGTTGAAGAGAGCCCCTCGGGAACGCAGTATTTT

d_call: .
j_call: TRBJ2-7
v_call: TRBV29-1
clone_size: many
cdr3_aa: CSVETGLYEQYF
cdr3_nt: TGCAGCGTTGAAACAGGGTTATACGAGCAGTACTTC

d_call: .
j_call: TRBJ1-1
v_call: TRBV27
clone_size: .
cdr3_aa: CASSPRTEDEAFF
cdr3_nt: TGTGCCAGCAGTCCGAGGACGGAGGATGAAGCTTTCTTT

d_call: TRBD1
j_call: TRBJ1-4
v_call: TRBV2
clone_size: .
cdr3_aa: CASLTEDRRTEKLFF
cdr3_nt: TGTGCCAGCTTAACAGAGGACAGGAGAACTGAAAAACTGTTTTTT

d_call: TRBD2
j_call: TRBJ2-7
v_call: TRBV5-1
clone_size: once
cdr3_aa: CASSPPGTIHIGEQYF
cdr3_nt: TGCGCCAGCAGTCCGCCCGGGACTATTCATATCGGTGAGCAGTACTTC

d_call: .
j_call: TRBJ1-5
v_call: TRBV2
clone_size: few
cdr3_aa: CASSHGLLGSNQPQHF
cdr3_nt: TGTGCCAGCAGTCACGGCCTCCTAGGGAGCAATCAGCCCCAGCATTTT